A single sample gave rise to the 9 T cell receptor beta chains below, sequenced in a study of identical twins. TCRdb reanalysed the 5' RACE reads using MiXCR and keeps one entry per CDR3 protein. Here the sample spans 450,000 or so distinct CDR3 sequences, less than 20% being singletons. The sequenced sample consisted of naive T cells sorted from blood. The receptors derive from a man aged 50-60 years in good health.

Worth noting for this clonotype: A read error may explain this, as a much larger clone is one base away. The chain has TRBV6-2 or TRBV6-3 and TRBJ1-1; D not resolved. Germline V gene lookup returns CDR1 MNHEY and CDR2 SVGEGT. The CDR3 spans 12 residues. The V end was cut by 10 bases, the J end by 3 bases, with 12 bases between. CDR3 bases: TGTGCCAACAGCAAGGAGTACACTGAAGCTTTCTTT. It codes for CANSKEYTEAFF.

At least ten counts were recorded for this clonotype. V and J are TRBV29-1 and TRBJ2-1; D gene unclear. This CDR3 is built from 13 residues. V gave up 3 bases and J gave up 6 bases, with 12 bases separating them. Germline lookup yields CDR1 SQVTM and CDR2 ANQGSEA. The CDR3 region is CSVDLAPLNEQFF. In DNA, the CDR3 is TGCAGCGTTGATTTGGCTCCCCTCAATGAGCAGTTCTTC.

V gene TRBV12-5 combines with J gene TRBJ2-1; 11 bases agree with TRBD2. The CDR3 length is 14 residues. J was trimmed by 9 bases and V by 2 bases; bases with no gene match: 3. From germline, CDR1 is LGHNT and CDR2 FRNRAP. The CDR3 DNA reads as TGTGCTAGTGGTTTGAGTAGCGGGAGGGGTGAGCAGTTCTTC. Protein sequence: CASGLSSGRGEQFF.

This clonotype was counted a few times. V usage is TRBV7-6 and J usage is TRBJ2-1, with a weak D call TRBD1 (5 bases). Trimming shortened V by 5 bases and J by 7 bases, and 21 bases separated the two germline ends. Germline V gene data show CDR1 as SGHVS and CDR2 as FNYEAQ. CDR3 length: 16 amino acids. The CDR3 loop reads CASSDPLRDSSNEQFF. The CDR3, as DNA: TGTGCCAGCAGCGATCCCCTCCGAGACAGCTCTAATGAGCAGTTCTTC.

This clonotype was counted many times. One end of the junction is discordant with germline, which a read error may explain. J is TRBJ2-7 and V is TRBV7-7, with TRBD1 matching over 8 bases. Germline CDR1 and CDR2: SSHAT and FNYEAQ (reference sequence). This CDR3 has 14 amino acids. In DNA, the CDR3 is TGTGCTAGCAGCTTAGGGACAGGTCACTACGAGCAGTACTTC. It is translated as CASSLGTGHYEQYF.

This clonotype was detected many times. V and J are TRBV6-5 and TRBJ1-4, with D uncertain. Trimming shortened V by 0 bases and J by 3 bases, and 8 bases separated the two germline ends. Germline values: CDR1 MNHEY, CDR2 SVGAGI. This CDR3 has 15 residues. The CDR3 DNA sequence: TGTGCCAGCAGTTACTCGGGGAGGTCTAATGAAAAACTGTTTTTT. This codes for CASSYSGRSNEKLFF.

This clonotype was detected only a few times. V is TRBV7-9 and J is TRBJ2-3; no firm D call. This CDR3 has 14 residues. Germline CDR1 is SEHNR and CDR2 is FQNEAQ (reference sequence). Trimming took 1 base from V and 6 from J, leaving 11 bases between them. The CDR3 loop is CASSLGPYADTQYF. Here the CDR3 DNA reads TGTGCCAGCAGCTTAGGCCCATATGCGGATACGCAGTATTTT.

This sequence joins TRBV5-1 and TRBJ1-2; D not certain. Trimming cost V 6 bases and J 4 bases, with 13 bases left between them. The germline CDR1 and CDR2 sequences are SGHRS and YFSETQ. The CDR3 sequence is 13 residues long. CDR3 in amino acids: CASTKDGSYGYTF. The CDR3 DNA reads TGCGCCAGCACCAAGGACGGTTCCTATGGCTACACCTTC.

This clonotype was counted a few times. This CDR3 is CSARGTASYGYTF. In nucleotides, the CDR3 is TGCAGTGCCCGAGGGACAGCCAGCTATGGCTACACCTTC. The chain uses TRBV20-1 and TRBJ1-2, with 7 bases matching TRBD1. The CDR3 sequence is 13 residues long. CDR1 DFQATT and CDR2 SNEGSKA come from the germline V gene (reference sequence). The V gene end was trimmed by 6 bases and the J gene end by 4 bases; junction bases not matched to a gene: 8.